Reported below is one T cell receptor beta chain. Some clones are missing from TCRdb's copy, which holds only in-frame ones; the method was immunoSEQ multiplex PCR. This sample has some 10,000 clones; 88% occur once, and the top ten carry 3.5% to 6%. Germline CDR1 LGHDT, CDR2 YNNKEL (reference sequence). V shed 3 bases, J shed 1 base, and the junction held 4 bases outside the gene matches. This CDR3 comprises 16 residues. The data are from a study of blood T cell repertoires in COVID-19. Whole-study context: T cells, B-cell-depleted T cells, or PBMCs supplied cDNA or gDNA.

J is TRBJ2-1 and V is TRBV3-1 (or the pseudogene TRBV3-2); 9 bases map to TRBD2. Sequenced input: peripheral blood. This sequence was found in a human donor in a cohort sampled during active COVID-19. In DNA, the CDR3 is TGTGCCAGCAGCCAGATGAGCGGGAGGTCCTACAATGAGCAGTTCTTC. Translated: CASSQMSGRSYNEQFF.